Shown below are 26 T cell receptor beta chains from a single sample sequenced in a study of T-cell memory formation after mild COVID-19. MiXCR was run by TCRdb on the 5' RACE reads, yielding one entry per CDR3 protein. The repertoire includes some 69,000 distinct CDR3 sequences, around 17% of them detected once, and 30% to 35% sits in the top ten. The material sequenced was PBMCs or a T cell subset sorted from them (not recorded which). The source is an adult woman who had mild COVID-19 (a few samples of this study predate the infection). Cell type and time point are not known.

The chain joins TRBV11-1 to TRBJ1-2; 8 bases are shared with TRBD1. Germline CDR1 reads SGHAT; CDR2 reads FQDESV (reference sequence). J lost 8 bases, V lost 4 bases, and 9 bases had no gene match. The CDR3 is 14 amino acids. CDR3 protein: CASSSVDREEGYTF. The CDR3 nucleotides are TGTGCCAGCAGCTCCGTGGACAGGGAAGAAGGCTACACCTTC.

At least ten counts were recorded for this clonotype. The chain couples TRBV7-9 to TRBJ2-1; perhaps TRBD2 as D (5 bases). V dropped 5 bases and J dropped 3 bases, with 17 bases sitting between them. The CDR3 runs to 16 residues. Germline assignment: CDR1 SEHNR and CDR2 FQNEAQ (reference sequence). As DNA, the CDR3 is TGTGCCAGCAGCCGCGCTTCCCGGGAAAGCTACAATGAGCAGTTCTTC. It specifies CASSRASRESYNEQFF.

This clonotype appeared many times. The CDR3: CASSSPDSAYEQYF. The CDR3 bases are TGTGCCAGCAGCTCCCCGGACAGTGCCTACGAGCAGTACTTC. The V and J genes are TRBV7-9 and TRBJ2-7; weak D call: TRBD1 (6 bases). CDR1 and CDR2 (germline): SEHNR, FQNEAQ (reference sequence). V shed 4 bases and J shed 2 bases, with 12 bases lying between them. The CDR3 extends over 14 amino acids. The full variable domain, in which reference TRBV7-9 and TRBJ2-7 provide the parts outside the CDR3, is DTGVSQNPRHKITKRGQNVTFRCDPISEHNRLYWYRQTLGQGPEFLTYFQNEAQLEKSRLLSDRFSAERPKGSFSTLEIQRTEQGDSAMYLCASSSPDSAYEQYFGPGTRLTVT.

This rearrangement joins TRBV29-1 to TRBJ1-2; D is possibly TRBD1 (5 bases). CDR3 length: 14 amino acids. Trimming left V 3 bases short and J 2 bases short, with 13 bases between. Germline V lookup: CDR1 SQVTM, CDR2 ANQGSEA. CDR3 sequence: CSVDSAGLNYGYTF. The CDR3 DNA reads TGCAGCGTTGATTCGGCAGGGTTGAACTATGGCTACACCTTC.

The CDR3 is CASSQDYPAGREIQYF. The CDR3 coding sequence is TGTGCCAGCAGCCAAGATTATCCGGCGGGTCGGGAAATTCAGTACTTC. This chain uses TRBV14 with TRBJ2-4, with a weak D call TRBD2 (5 bases). In germline, CDR1 is SGHDN, CDR2 FVKESK. Trimming cost V 0 bases and J 10 bases, with 19 bases left between them. The CDR3 contains 16 residues.

The rearrangement joins TRBV7-9 to TRBJ2-3; 9 bases are shared with TRBD2. The CDR3 has 16 residues. Germline V gives CDR1 SEHNR, CDR2 FQNEAQ (reference sequence). With V trimmed by 5 bases and J by 6 bases, 12 bases remained unmatched. This CDR3 reads CASSQWQAGGPDTQYF. CDR3 sequence (DNA): TGTGCCAGCAGCCAATGGCAAGCGGGAGGCCCCGATACGCAGTATTTT.

Ten or more counts support this clonotype. The CDR3 is CASSQGGRGSRTDTQYF. The CDR3 nucleotides are TGCGCCAGCAGCCAAGGCGGAAGAGGGAGTCGTACAGATACGCAGTATTTT. V and J are TRBV4-3 and TRBJ2-3, with D perhaps matching TRBD2 (5 bases). V was pared by 1 base and J by 3 bases, with 17 bases between. The CDR3 has 17 residues. The germline V gene encodes CDR1 LGHNA and CDR2 YSLEER.

The rearrangement uses TRBV7-6 and TRBJ2-1; D is ambiguous. Trimming pared 5 bases from V and 6 bases from J, leaving 11 bases between. Germline CDR1 reads SGHVS; CDR2 reads FNYEAQ. This CDR3 spans 13 amino acids. Here the CDR3 reads CASSIRVGNEQFF. DNA for the CDR3: TGTGCCAGCAGCATAAGGGTCGGCAATGAGCAGTTCTTC.

This chain joins TRBV7-6 and TRBJ2-3; no clear D gene. CDR3 length: 13 amino acids. CDR1 and CDR2 (germline): SGHVS, FNYEAQ. Trimming removed 1 base at V and 5 bases at J, with 7 bases between. CDR3 nucleotide sequence: TGTGCCAGCAGCTTAGACCCCGAAGATACGCAGTATTTT. Protein product: CASSLDPEDTQYF. The full variable domain, with the rest looked up from reference TRBV7-6 and TRBJ2-3, is GAGVSQSPRYKVTKRGQDVALRCDPISGHVSLYWYRQALGQGPEFLTYFNYEAQQDKSGLPNDRFSAERPEGSISTLTIQRTEQRDSAMYRCASSLDPEDTQYFGPGTRLTVL.

The chain carries TRBV5-1 and TRBJ2-7; no clear D gene. Germline CDR1 SGHRS, CDR2 YFSETQ. This CDR3 spans 14 amino acids. The V end was cut by 0 bases, the J end by 0 bases, with 7 bases between. The CDR3 region is CASSLELSSYEQYF. CDR3 nucleotide sequence: TGCGCCAGCAGCTTGGAGTTGAGCTCCTACGAGCAGTACTTC.

The gene calls are TRBV7-2 and TRBJ2-5, with no clear D. The V gene lost 2 bases and the J gene lost 0 bases, with 13 bases spanning the gap. CDR3 length equals 16 residues. Germline lookup yields CDR1 SGHTA and CDR2 FQGNSA. CDR3 region: CASSLLPSAYQETQYF. CDR3 DNA: TGTGCCAGCAGCTTACTCCCTAGTGCGTACCAAGAGACCCAGTACTTC.

The chain recombines TRBV4-1 with TRBJ2-7; tentatively, D is TRBD1 or TRBD2 (5 bases each). This CDR3 is 18 amino acids long. Germline lookup yields CDR1 MGHRA and CDR2 YSYEKL. Deletions cut 3 bases from V and 3 bases from J, with 24 bases between. The CDR3 bases are TGCGCCAGCAGCCACCCCCGGGGAACGGACAATCTGGGCTACGAGCAGTACTTC. Its protein is CASSHPRGTDNLGYEQYF.

The V and J genes are TRBV12-3 or TRBV12-4 and TRBJ2-7, with 7 bases that match TRBD1. The ends lost 2 bases at V and 0 bases at J; junction bases unmatched: 4. The CDR3 runs 15 residues. In DNA, the CDR3 is TGTGCCAGCAGTTTAAAGGACAGGCTCTCCTACGAGCAGTACTTC. Translating it yields CASSLKDRLSYEQYF.

The sample holds a few counts of this clonotype. V gene TRBV7-9 combines with J gene TRBJ2-7; TRBD2 aligns across 10 bases. With 5 bases clipped from V and 6 bases from J, the junction kept 10 bases outside the gene matches. This CDR3 has 15 residues. Germline V gene lookup returns CDR1 SEHNR and CDR2 FQNEAQ (reference sequence). The CDR3 protein is CASSPPQLAGGEQYF. In DNA, the CDR3 is TGTGCCAGCAGCCCCCCTCAGTTAGCGGGAGGCGAGCAGTACTTC. The full variable domain, its missing parts supplied by reference TRBV7-9 and TRBJ2-7, is DTGVSQNPRHKITKRGQNVTFRCDPISEHNRLYWYRQTLGQGPEFLTYFQNEAQLEKSRLLSDRFSAERPKGSFSTLEIQRTEQGDSAMYLCASSPPQLAGGEQYFGPGTRLTVT.

In this sample, this clonotype turned up a few times. V usage is TRBV6-5 and J usage is TRBJ2-7, with D perhaps TRBD1 or TRBD2 (5 bases each). CDR3 length equals 13 residues. Germline CDR1 is MNHEY and CDR2 is SVGAGI. V was trimmed by 6 bases and J by 4 bases, leaving 13 bases between them. DNA of the CDR3: TGTGCCAGCAGCCCTCGGGGCGGGTACGAGCAGTACTTC. Translated, it gives CASSPRGGYEQYF.

This clonotype was detected only a few times. The chain recombines TRBV27 with TRBJ2-5, with D perhaps matching TRBD2 (7 bases). This CDR3 comprises 16 residues. Germline lookup yields CDR1 MNHEY and CDR2 SMNVEV (reference sequence). Between the trimmed V and J ends, which lost 1 base and 5 bases, there was a span of 17 bases. CDR3 in amino acids: CASSLFGGGAPETQYF. Written as DNA, the CDR3 is TGTGCCAGCAGTTTATTCGGTGGGGGGGCCCCGGAGACCCAGTACTTC.

The chain is built from TRBV7-9 and TRBJ2-6; D unclear. The CDR3 runs 14 residues. V was cut by 5 bases and J by 0 bases, with 5 bases left in between. Germline-derived CDR1 and CDR2 are SEHNR and FQNEAQ (reference sequence). Written as DNA, the CDR3 is TGTGCCAGCAGCCTCGTCTCTGGGGCCAACGTCCTGACTTTC. Translation: CASSLVSGANVLTF.

In this sample, this clonotype turned up a few times. V and J are TRBV7-9 and TRBJ2-7, with 8 bases aligning to TRBD2. The V segment lost 4 bases and the J segment 0 bases; nucleotides outside the gene matches: 5. Germline lookup yields CDR1 SEHNR and CDR2 FQNEAQ (reference sequence). This CDR3 is built from 15 residues. As DNA, the CDR3 is TGTGCCAGCAGCTCAAAGCGGGGGACCTCCTACGAGCAGTACTTC. As protein: CASSSKRGTSYEQYF.

V is TRBV9 and J is TRBJ1-4; D gene uncertain. V lost 0 bases to trimming and J lost 6 bases, with 12 bases between them. Germline CDR1 is SGDLS and CDR2 is YYNGEE. CDR3 length equals 15 residues. CDR3 sequence (DNA): TGTGCCAGCAGCGTAGCCGGAGGTGTCGATGAAAAACTGTTTTTT. This sequence encodes CASSVAGGVDEKLFF.

The chain employs TRBV5-1 and TRBJ2-7; D call uncertain. Germline CDR1 SGHRS, CDR2 YFSETQ. V was clipped by 2 bases and J by 3 bases, with 15 bases between them. The CDR3 has 15 amino acids. This CDR3 reads CASSLEASKYYEQYF. The CDR3, as DNA: TGCGCCAGCAGCTTAGAAGCCAGCAAGTACTACGAGCAGTACTTC.

This clonotype appeared many times. This chain uses TRBV29-1 with TRBJ1-2; tentatively, D is TRBD1 (5 bases). The V end lost 2 bases, the J end lost 2 bases, and 6 bases lay between the germline ends. CDR3 length equals 12 residues. Per germline, CDR1 SQVTM and CDR2 ANQGSEA. The CDR3 DNA reads as TGCAGCGTTGAATGGGGGAACTATGGCTACACCTTC. This sequence encodes CSVEWGNYGYTF.

The chain uses TRBV7-3 and TRBJ2-1; 7 bases are a match to TRBD1. The trim removed 3 bases at V and 9 bases at J, leaving 8 bases unmatched. This CDR3 is built from 14 residues. Germline V gives CDR1 SGHTA, CDR2 FQGTGA. The CDR3: CASSFGQGEGEQFF. The CDR3 bases are TGTGCCAGCAGCTTTGGGCAGGGGGAAGGTGAGCAGTTCTTC.

This clonotype was seen only a few times. V and J are TRBV4-1 and TRBJ1-5; D gene ambiguous. Germline CDR1 and CDR2: MGHRA and YSYEKL. Trimming took off 1 base at V and 0 bases at J, with 10 bases between the two ends. The CDR3 runs 16 residues. The CDR3 DNA sequence: TGCGCCAGCAGCCAAGTTTTCGGGGATAGCAATCAGCCCCAGCATTTT. Translating gives CASSQVFGDSNQPQHF.

The genes are TRBV27 and TRBJ2-7; the D gene is possibly TRBD1 (6 bases). CDR3 length: 13 amino acids. Germline values: CDR1 MNHEY, CDR2 SMNVEV (reference sequence). The V and J ends lost 3 bases and 3 bases respectively, with 9 bases between them. The CDR3 DNA is TGTGCCAGCAGTTTCGGACAGCGCTACGAGCAGTACTTC. Translated, it gives CASSFGQRYEQYF.

This chain joins TRBV7-6 and TRBJ2-2; 10 nucleotides agree with TRBD2. Trimming at V came to 1 base and at J to 5 bases, leaving 7 bases not matched to a gene. Germline V gene sequence: CDR1 SGHVS, CDR2 FNYEAQ. The CDR3 totals 17 residues. The CDR3 nucleotides are TGTGCCAGCAGCTTAGTAGGCGGGACTAGCGAAACCGGGGAGCTGTTTTTT. This gives the protein CASSLVGGTSETGELFF.

In its sample, this clonotype was seen a few times. The rearrangement uses TRBV30 and TRBJ2-3; D is unclear. This CDR3 has 12 amino acids. V lost 2 bases and J lost 1, with 4 bases in between. Germline V gives CDR1 GTSNPN, CDR2 SVGIG (reference sequence). CDR3 nucleotide sequence: TGTGCCTGGAGTATCGGCACAGATACGCAGTATTTT. Translating gives CAWSIGTDTQYF.